The next 3 T cell receptor beta chains were all read from a single sample in a study of T cell responses to AZD1222 COVID-19 vaccine. Sequencing was performed with immunoSEQ multiplex PCR; in TCRdb, only in-frame clones are kept and a portion is missing. The sample includes tens of thousands of clones, 85% to 90% of them seen just once. The sequencing used peripheral blood, collected 28 days after the second AZD1222 dose. The receptors come from an adult who received the AZD1222 COVID-19 vaccine.

This rearrangement joins TRBV6-5 to TRBJ1-2; unclear D gene. CDR3 length equals 13 residues. The V end lost 7 bases, the J end lost 7 bases, and 16 bases lay between the germline ends. Germline CDR1 is MNHEY and CDR2 is SVGAGI. In DNA, the CDR3 is TGTGCCAGCAACCTAGGGTCCTTCGGTGGCTACACCTTC. Translating it yields CASNLGSFGGYTF.

This chain connects TRBV5-1 to TRBJ1-2; TRBD1 agrees at 7 bases. The CDR3 has 13 amino acids. Germline values: CDR1 SGHRS, CDR2 YFSETQ. Trimming took 0 bases from V and 5 from J; bases not matched to a gene: 1. For the CDR3, the DNA is TGCGCCAGCAGCTTGGCCAGGGGGTATGGCTACACCTTC. Its translation: CASSLARGYGYTF.

The chain combines TRBV6-5 with TRBJ1-4; 10 bases align to TRBD1. The J segment lost 7 bases and the V segment lost 7 bases, leaving 6 bases of the junction unmatched. CDR3 length equals 14 residues. The germline CDR1 and CDR2 sequences are MNHEY and SVGAGI. For the CDR3, the DNA is TGTGCCAGCAACCTAGACAGGGGGCGTGAAAAACTGTTTTTT. This encodes CASNLDRGREKLFF.